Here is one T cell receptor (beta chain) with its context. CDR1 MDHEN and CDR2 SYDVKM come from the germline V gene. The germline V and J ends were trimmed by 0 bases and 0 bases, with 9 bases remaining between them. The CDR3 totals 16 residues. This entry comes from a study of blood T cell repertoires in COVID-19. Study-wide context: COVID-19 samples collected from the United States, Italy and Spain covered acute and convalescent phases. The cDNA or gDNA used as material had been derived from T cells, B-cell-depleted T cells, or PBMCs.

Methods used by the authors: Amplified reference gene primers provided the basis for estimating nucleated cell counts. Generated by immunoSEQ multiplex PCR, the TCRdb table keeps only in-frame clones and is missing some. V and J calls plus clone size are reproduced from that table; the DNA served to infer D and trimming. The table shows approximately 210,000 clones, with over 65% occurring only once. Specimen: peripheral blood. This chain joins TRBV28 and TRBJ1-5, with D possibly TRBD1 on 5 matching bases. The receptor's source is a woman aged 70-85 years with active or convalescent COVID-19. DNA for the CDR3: TGTGCCAGCAGTTTATGGGGGGGATATAGCAATCAGCCCCAGCATTTT. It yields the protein CASSLWGGYSNQPQHF.